Sequencing of this TCR beta chain was carried out in a study of OX40 agonist ivuxolimab in advanced cancers. Study information: Patients were approximately 80% male with ages about 23 to 80, mean about 60.

This CDR3 contains 15 residues. Germline V gene sequence: CDR1 LNHDA, CDR2 SQIVND (reference sequence). V lost 3 bases and J lost 0, with 10 bases in between. Only in-frame clones appear in the TCRdb table, and some are missing; sequencing was by immunoSEQ multiplex PCR. The sample includes 70,000 to 80,000 clones, 90% to 95% of them seen just once. The chain joins TRBV19 to TRBJ2-3; unclear D gene. The specimen was CD4+ or CD8+ T cells sorted from blood, collected in a trial of the OX40 agonist ivuxolimab. This clonotype was sampled from an adult with an advanced solid tumor such as melanoma, head and neck, liver or kidney cancer. CDR3: CASSIGKPSTDTQYF. CDR3 nucleotide sequence: TGTGCCAGTAGTATTGGAAAGCCTAGCACAGATACGCAGTATTTT.